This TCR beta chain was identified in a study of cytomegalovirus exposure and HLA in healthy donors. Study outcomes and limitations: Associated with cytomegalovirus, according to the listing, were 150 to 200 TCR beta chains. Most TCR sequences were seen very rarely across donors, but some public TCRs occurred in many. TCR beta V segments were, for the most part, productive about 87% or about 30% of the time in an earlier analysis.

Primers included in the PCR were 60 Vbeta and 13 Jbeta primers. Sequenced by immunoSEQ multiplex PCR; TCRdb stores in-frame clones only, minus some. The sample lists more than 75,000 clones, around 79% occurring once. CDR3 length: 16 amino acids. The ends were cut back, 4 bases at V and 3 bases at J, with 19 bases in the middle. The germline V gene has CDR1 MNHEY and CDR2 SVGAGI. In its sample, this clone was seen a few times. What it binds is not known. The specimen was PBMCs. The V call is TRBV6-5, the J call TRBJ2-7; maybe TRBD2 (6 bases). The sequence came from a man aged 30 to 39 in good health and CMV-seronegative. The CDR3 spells CASSSAAGGIGYEQYF. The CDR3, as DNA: TGTGCCAGCAGTTCAGCCGCCGGGGGTATCGGCTACGAGCAGTACTTC.